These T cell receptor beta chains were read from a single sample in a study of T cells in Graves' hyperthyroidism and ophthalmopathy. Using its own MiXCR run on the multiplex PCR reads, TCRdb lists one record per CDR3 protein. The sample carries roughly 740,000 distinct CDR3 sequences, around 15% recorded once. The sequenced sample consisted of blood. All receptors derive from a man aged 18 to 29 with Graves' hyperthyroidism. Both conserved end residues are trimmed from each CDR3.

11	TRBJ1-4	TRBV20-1	SARGILGEKLF
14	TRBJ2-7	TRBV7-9	ASSLSGAGALVEQY
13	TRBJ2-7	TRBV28	ASSLYGTGSYEQY
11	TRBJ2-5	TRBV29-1	SVEFHLQETQY
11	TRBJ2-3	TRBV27	ASSSQNTDTQY
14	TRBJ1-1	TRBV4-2	ASSQDFVLANTEAF
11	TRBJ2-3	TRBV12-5	ASGPPPTDTQY
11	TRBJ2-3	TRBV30	AWDTTRGLTQY
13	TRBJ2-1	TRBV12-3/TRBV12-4	ASSLGDGTYNEQF
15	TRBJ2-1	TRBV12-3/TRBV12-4	ASSGVLTSGSDNEQF
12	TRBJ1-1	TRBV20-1	SAILRQGKVEAF
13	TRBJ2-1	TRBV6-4	ASSEGLAGENEQF
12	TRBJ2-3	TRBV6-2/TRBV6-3	ASSYSIVPDTQY
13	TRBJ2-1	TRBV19	ASRKTGSSYNEQF
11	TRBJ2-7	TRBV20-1	SAREASILEQY
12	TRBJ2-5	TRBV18	ASSRAGLQETQY
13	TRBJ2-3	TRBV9	ASSVDPPDTDTQY
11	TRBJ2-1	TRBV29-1	SVEVGDRNEQF
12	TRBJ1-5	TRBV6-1	ASTRGLSNQPQH
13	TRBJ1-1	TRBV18	ASSPPKTANTEAF